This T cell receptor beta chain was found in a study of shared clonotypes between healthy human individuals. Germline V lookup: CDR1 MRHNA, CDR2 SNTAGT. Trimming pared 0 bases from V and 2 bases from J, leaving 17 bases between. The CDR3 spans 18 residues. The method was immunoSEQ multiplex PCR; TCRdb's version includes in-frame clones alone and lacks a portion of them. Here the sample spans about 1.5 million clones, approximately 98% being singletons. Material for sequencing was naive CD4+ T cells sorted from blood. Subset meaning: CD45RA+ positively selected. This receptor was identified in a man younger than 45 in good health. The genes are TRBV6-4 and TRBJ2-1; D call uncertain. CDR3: CASSDSKKTVGTYNEQFF. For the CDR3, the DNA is TGTGCCAGCAGTGACTCGAAAAAAACTGTGGGTACCTACAATGAGCAGTTCTTC.